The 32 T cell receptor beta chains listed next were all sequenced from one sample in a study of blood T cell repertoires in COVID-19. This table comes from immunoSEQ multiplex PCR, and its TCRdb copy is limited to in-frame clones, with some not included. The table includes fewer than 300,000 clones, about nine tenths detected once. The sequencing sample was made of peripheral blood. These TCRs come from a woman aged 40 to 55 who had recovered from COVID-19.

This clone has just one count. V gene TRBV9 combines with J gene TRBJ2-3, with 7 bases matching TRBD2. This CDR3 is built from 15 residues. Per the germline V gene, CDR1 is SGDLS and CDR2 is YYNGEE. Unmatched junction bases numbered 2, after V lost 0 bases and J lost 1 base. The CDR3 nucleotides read TGTGCCAGCAGCGTAGGACTAGCTGGCACAGATACGCAGTATTTT. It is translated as CASSVGLAGTDTQYF. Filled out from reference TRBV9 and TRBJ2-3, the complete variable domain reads DSGVTQTPKHLITATGQRVTLRCSPRSGDLSVYWYQQSLDQGLQFLIQYYNGEERAKGNILERFSAQQFPDLHSELNLSSLELGDSALYFCASSVGLAGTDTQYFGPGTRLTVL.

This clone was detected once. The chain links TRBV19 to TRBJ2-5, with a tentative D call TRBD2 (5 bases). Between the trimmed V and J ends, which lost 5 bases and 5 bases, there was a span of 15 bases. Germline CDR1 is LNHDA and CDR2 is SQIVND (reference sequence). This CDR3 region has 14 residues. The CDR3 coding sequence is TGTGCCAGTAGTCTCTCTACTAGTGCGGAGACCCAGTACTTC. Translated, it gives CASSLSTSAETQYF.

The CDR3 is CASSQTFWGGSYNEQFF. CDR3 bases: TGCGCCAGCAGCCAGACTTTTTGGGGGGGAAGCTACAATGAGCAGTTCTTC. The chain carries TRBV4-3 and TRBJ2-1, with 7 bases lining up with TRBD2. V shed 3 bases and J 3 bases; nucleotides not matched to a gene: 11. Germline assignment: CDR1 LGHNA and CDR2 YSLEER. This CDR3 region has 17 residues.

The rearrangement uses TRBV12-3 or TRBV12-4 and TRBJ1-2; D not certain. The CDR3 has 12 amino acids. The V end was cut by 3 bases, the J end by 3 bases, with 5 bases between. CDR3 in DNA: TGTGCCAGCAGTTTCATAGACTATGGCTACACCTTC. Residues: CASSFIDYGYTF.

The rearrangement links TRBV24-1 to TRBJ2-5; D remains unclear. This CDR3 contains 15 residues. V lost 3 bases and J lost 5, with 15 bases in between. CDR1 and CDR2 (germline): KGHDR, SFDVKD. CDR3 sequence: CATSDPREPGETQYF. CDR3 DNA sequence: TGTGCCACCAGTGATCCCCGTGAGCCCGGGGAGACCCAGTACTTC.

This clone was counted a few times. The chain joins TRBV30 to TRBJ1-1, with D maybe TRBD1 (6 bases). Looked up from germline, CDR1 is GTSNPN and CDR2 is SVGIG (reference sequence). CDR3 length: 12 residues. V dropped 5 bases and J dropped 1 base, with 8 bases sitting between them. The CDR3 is CAWGQRNTEAFF. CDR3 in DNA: TGTGCCTGGGGACAGCGGAACACTGAAGCTTTCTTT.

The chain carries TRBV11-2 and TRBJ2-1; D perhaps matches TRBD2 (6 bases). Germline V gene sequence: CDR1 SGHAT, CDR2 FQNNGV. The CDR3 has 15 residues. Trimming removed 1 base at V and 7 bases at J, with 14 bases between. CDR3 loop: CASSLVAGPGNEQFF. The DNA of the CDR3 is TGTGCCAGCAGCTTAGTTGCGGGGCCAGGGAATGAGCAGTTCTTC. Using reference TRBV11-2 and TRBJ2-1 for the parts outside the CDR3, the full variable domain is EAGVAQSPRYKIIEKRQSVAFWCNPISGHATLYWYQQILGQGPKLLIQFQNNGVVDDSQLPKDRFSAERLKGVDSTLKIQPAKLEDSAVYLCASSLVAGPGNEQFFGPGTRLTVL.

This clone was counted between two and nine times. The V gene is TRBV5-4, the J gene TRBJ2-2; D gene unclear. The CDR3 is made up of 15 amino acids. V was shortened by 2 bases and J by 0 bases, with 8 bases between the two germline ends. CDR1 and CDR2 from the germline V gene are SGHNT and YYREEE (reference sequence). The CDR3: CASSFLQTNTGELFF. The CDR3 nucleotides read TGTGCCAGCAGCTTTTTACAGACGAACACCGGGGAGCTGTTTTTT.

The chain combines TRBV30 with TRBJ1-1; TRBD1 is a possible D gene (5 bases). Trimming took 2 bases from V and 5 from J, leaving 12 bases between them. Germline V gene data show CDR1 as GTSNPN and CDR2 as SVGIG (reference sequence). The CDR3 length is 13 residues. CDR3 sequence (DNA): TGTGCCTGGAGTTCGGACAACCCAACTGAAGCTTTCTTT. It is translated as CAWSSDNPTEAFF.

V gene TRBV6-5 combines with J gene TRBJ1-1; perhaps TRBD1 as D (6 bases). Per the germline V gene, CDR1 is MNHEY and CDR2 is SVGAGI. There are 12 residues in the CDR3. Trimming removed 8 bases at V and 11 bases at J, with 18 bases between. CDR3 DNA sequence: TGTGCCAGCGGCGGGGGGCGTAGAGGTGCTTTCTTT. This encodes CASGGGRRGAFF.

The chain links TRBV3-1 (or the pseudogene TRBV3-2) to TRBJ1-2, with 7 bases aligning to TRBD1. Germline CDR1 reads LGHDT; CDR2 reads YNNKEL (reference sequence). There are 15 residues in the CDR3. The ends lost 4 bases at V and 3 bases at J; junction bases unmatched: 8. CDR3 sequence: CASSRNRGRDYGYTF. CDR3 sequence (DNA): TGTGCCAGCAGCCGGAACAGGGGCAGGGACTATGGCTACACCTTC.

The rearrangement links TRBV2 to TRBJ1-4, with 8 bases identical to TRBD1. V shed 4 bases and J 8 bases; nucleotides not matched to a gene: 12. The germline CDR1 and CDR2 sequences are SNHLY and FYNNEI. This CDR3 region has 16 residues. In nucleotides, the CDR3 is TGTGCCAGCAGTGGGAACAGGGGGACGGGAGGAGAAAAACTGTTTTTT. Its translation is CASSGNRGTGGEKLFF.

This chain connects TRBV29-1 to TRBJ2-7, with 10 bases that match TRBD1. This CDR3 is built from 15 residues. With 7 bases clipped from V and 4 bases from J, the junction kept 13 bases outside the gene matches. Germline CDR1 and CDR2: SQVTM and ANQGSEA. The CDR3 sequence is CSAGSWTGGIYEQYF. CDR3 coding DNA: TGCAGCGCCGGGAGTTGGACAGGGGGAATTTACGAGCAGTACTTC.

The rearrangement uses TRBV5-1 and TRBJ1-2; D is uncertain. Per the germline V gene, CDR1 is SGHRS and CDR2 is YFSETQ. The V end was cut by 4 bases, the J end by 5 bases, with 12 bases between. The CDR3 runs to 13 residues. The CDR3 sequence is CASSVGRSYGYTF. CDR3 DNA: TGCGCCAGCAGCGTGGGCCGTAGTTATGGCTACACCTTC.

This CDR3 is CASSAGEQFF. CDR3 sequence (DNA): TGTGCCAGCAGTGCGGGGGAGCAGTTCTTC. The rearrangement uses TRBV12-3 or TRBV12-4 and TRBJ2-1, with D perhaps TRBD2 (6 bases). The V end lost 5 bases, the J end lost 10 bases, and 6 bases lay between the germline ends. The CDR3 contains 10 residues.

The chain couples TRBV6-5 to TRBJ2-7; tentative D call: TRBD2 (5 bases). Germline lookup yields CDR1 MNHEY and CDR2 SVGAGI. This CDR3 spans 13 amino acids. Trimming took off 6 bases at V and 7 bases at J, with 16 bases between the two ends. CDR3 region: CASREELMAEQYF. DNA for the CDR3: TGTGCCAGCAGGGAGGAGTTAATGGCAGAGCAGTACTTC.

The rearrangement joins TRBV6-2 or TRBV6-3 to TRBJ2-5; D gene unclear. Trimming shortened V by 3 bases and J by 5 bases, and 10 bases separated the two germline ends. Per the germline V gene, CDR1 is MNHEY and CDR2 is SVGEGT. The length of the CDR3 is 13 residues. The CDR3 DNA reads TGTGCCAGCAGTTATACCGACGGGGAGACCCAGTACTTC. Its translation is CASSYTDGETQYF.

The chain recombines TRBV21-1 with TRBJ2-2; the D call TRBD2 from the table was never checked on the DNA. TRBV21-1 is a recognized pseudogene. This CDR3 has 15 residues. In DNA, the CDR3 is TGTGCCAGCAGCGCCCCTCCTCTTAGTGCTTGGGAGCTGTTTTTT. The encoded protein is CASSAPPLSAWELFF.

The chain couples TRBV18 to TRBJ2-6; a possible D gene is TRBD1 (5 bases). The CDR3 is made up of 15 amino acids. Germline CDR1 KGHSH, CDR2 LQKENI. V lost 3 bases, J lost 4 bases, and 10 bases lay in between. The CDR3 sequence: CASSPRVTGANVLTF. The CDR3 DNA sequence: TGTGCCAGCTCACCCAGGGTTACGGGGGCCAACGTCCTGACTTTC.

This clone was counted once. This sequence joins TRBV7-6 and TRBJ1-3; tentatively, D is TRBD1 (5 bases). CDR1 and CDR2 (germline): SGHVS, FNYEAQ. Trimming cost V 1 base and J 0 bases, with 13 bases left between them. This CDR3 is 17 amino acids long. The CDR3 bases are TGTGCCAGCAGCTTAGGGTACGGCGGGGGCTCTGGAAACACCATATATTTT. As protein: CASSLGYGGGSGNTIYF.

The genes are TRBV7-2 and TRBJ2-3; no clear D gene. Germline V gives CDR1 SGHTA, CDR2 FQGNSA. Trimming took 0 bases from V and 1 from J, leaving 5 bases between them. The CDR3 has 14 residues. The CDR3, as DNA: TGTGCCAGCAGCTTAGCGTCAGGCACAGATACGCAGTATTTT. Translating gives CASSLASGTDTQYF.

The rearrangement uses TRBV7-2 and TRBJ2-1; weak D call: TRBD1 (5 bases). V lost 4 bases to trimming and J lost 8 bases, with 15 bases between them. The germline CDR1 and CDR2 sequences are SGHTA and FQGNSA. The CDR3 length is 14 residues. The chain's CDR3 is CASSSRVGADEQFF. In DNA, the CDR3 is TGTGCCAGCAGCTCCCGGGTAGGGGCGGATGAGCAGTTCTTC.

CDR3 sequence reads: CASSESGGLGYTF. The CDR3, as DNA: TGCGCCAGCAGTGAGTCGGGGGGACTAGGCTACACCTTC. The chain couples TRBV10-1 to TRBJ1-2; a possible D gene is TRBD1 (5 bases). Germline CDR1 and CDR2: WNHNN and SYGVQD (reference sequence). The CDR3 extends over 13 amino acids. V lost 0 bases and J 8 bases, leaving 10 bases between the germline ends.

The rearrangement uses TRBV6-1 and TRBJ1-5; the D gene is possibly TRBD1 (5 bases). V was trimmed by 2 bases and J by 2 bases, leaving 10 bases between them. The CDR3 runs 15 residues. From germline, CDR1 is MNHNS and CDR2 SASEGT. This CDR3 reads CASSELPGGNQPQHF. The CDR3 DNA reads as TGTGCCAGCAGTGAACTTCCGGGGGGCAATCAGCCCCAGCATTTT.

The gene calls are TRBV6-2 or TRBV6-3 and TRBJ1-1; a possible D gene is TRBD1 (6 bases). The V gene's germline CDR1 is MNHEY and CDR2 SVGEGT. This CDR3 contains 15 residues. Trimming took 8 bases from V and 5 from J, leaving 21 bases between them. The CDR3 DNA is TGTGCCAGCCGCCGTTGGCAGGGGTCTTGGACTGAAGCTTTCTTT. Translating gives CASRRWQGSWTEAFF.

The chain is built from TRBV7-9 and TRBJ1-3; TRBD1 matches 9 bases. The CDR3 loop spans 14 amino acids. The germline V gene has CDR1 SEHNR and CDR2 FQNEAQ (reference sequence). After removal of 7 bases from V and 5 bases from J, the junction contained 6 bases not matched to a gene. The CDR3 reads CASTPGTGRNTIYF. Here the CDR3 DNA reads TGTGCCAGCACGCCCGGGACAGGGAGAAACACCATATATTTT.

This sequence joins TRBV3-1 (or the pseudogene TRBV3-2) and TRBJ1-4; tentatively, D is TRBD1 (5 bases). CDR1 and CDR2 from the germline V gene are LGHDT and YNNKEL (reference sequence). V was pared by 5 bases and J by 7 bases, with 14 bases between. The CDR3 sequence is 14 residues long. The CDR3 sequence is CASSAFQGGEKLFF. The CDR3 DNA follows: TGTGCCAGCAGCGCATTCCAGGGTGGTGAAAAACTGTTTTTT.

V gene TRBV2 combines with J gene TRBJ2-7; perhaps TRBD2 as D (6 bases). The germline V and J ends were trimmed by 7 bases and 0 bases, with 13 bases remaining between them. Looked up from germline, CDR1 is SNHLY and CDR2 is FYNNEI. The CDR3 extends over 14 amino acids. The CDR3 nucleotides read TGTGCCAGCAAGGGGATGGGGGGCTCCTACGAGCAGTACTTC. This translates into CASKGMGGSYEQYF.

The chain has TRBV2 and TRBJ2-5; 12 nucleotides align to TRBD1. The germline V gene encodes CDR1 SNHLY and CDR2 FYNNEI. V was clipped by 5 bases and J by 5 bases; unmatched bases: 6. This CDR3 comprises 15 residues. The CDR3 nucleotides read TGTGCCAGCAGTCGGGACAGGGGGCGCGGGGAGACCCAGTACTTC. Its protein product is CASSRDRGRGETQYF.

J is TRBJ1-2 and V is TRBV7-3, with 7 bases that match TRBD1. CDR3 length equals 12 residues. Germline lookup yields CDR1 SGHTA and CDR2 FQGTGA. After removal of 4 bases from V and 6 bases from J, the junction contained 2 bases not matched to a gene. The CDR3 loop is CASSSTGDGYTF. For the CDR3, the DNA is TGTGCCAGCAGCTCTACAGGGGATGGCTACACCTTC.

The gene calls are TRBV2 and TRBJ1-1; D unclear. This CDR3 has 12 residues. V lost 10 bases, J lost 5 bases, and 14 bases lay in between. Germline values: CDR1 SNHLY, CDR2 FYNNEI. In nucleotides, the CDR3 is TGTGCCATCTTGAGGGTGGGGACTGAAGCTTTCTTT. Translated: CAILRVGTEAFF.

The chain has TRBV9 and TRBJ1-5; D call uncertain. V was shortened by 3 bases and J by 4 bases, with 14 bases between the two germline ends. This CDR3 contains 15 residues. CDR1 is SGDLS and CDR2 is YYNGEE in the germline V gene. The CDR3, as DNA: TGTGCCAGCAGCGCTCCAGGATCAGCTAATCAGCCCCAGCATTTT. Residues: CASSAPGSANQPQHF.